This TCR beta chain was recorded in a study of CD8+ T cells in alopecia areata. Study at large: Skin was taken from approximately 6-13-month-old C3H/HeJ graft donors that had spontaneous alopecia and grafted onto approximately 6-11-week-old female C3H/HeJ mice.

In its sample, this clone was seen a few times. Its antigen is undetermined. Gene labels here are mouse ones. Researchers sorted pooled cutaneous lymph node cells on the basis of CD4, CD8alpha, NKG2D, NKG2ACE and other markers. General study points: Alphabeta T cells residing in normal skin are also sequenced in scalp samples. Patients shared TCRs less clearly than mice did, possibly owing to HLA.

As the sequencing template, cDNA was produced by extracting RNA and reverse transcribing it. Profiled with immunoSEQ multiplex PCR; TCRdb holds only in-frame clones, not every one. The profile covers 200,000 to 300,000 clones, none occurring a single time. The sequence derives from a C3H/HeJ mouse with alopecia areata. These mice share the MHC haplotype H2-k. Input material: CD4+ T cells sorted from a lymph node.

This CDR3 reads CASSFTDNSYEQYF. The sequenced CDR3 bases are TGTGCCAGCAGTTTCACGGACAACTCCTAT. The V call is TRBV14, the J call TRBJ2-7; D possibly corresponds to TRBD1 (5 bases). The read ends 4 residues before the CDR3 terminus; that terminus is restored from the germline J gene. The CDR3 has 14 amino acids. Trimming removed 1 base from V and 0 bases from J, with 8 bases in between. Germline values: CDR1 SGHDT, CDR2 FRDEAV.